These T cell receptor beta chains were read from a single sample in a study of T-cell reconstitution after alpha-beta-depleted transplantation in children. TCRdb re-called the PCR reads through MiXCR, storing one row per CDR3 protein. The table has about 300,000 distinct CDR3 sequences, around a tenth seen once. Specimen: PBMCs, collected before TCRalphabeta/CD19-depleted stem cell transplant. These receptors all come from a boy younger than two with acute myeloid leukemia, due to receive a stem cell transplant. The CDR3 runs from the conserved cysteine through the conserved F or W. D genes are given only for firm matches. Rows give clone size only sometimes, using once, few, many, or a class for an expanded clone.

D gene: .; V gene: TRBV20-1; J gene: TRBJ2-7; clone size: many; CDR3 DNA: TGCAGTGCTAGAGTTCTCTACGAGCAGTACTTC; CDR3 protein: CSARVLYEQYF
D gene: TRBD1; V gene: TRBV4-3; J gene: TRBJ2-7; clone size: many; CDR3 DNA: TGCGCCAGCAGCCAAGAATTGGGACAGGGAACTTACGAGCAGTACTTC; CDR3 protein: CASSQELGQGTYEQYF
D gene: .; V gene: TRBV10-3; J gene: TRBJ2-7; clone size: few; CDR3 DNA: TGTGCCATCAGTGAGGGGTTCGCAGGGCCCTACGAGCAGTACTTC; CDR3 protein: CAISEGFAGPYEQYF
D gene: .; V gene: TRBV15; J gene: TRBJ2-1; clone size: many; CDR3 DNA: TGTGCCACCAACGAAGGTAAAAGGTCGGATGAGCAGTTCTTC; CDR3 protein: CATNEGKRSDEQFF
D gene: .; V gene: TRBV21-1; J gene: TRBJ2-3; clone size: many; CDR3 DNA: TGTGCCAGCAGCCCACAGGGCACCGGGACACGGGGGTTCGATACGCAGTATTTT; CDR3 protein: CASSPQGTGTRGFDTQYF
D gene: .; V gene: TRBV3-1; J gene: TRBJ1-1; clone size: few; CDR3 DNA: TGTGCCAGCAGCCCCAGGAGAAGGGAAGACACTGAAGCTTTCTTT; CDR3 protein: CASSPRRREDTEAFF
D gene: .; V gene: TRBV20-1; J gene: TRBJ1-2; clone size: few; CDR3 DNA: TGCAGTGCTACTACAGGGTCGAGGGATGGCTACACCTTC; CDR3 protein: CSATTGSRDGYTF
D gene: .; V gene: TRBV7-9; J gene: TRBJ2-1; clone size: many; CDR3 DNA: TGTGCCAGCAGCTTCGGGACAAGCTACAATGAGCAGTTCTTC; CDR3 protein: CASSFGTSYNEQFF
D gene: TRBD1; V gene: TRBV12-3/TRBV12-4; J gene: TRBJ2-7; clone size: many; CDR3 DNA: TGTGCCAGCAGTTTAGGGACAGGGCGGGAGCAGTACTTC; CDR3 protein: CASSLGTGREQYF
D gene: TRBD2; V gene: TRBV28; J gene: TRBJ2-5; clone size: many; CDR3 DNA: TGTGCCAGCAGTTTGAGGCGGGGGGGCGGAGAGACCCAGTACTTC; CDR3 protein: CASSLRRGGGETQYF
D gene: .; V gene: TRBV10-3; J gene: TRBJ1-5; clone size: many; CDR3 DNA: TGTGCCATCAGTGAGTCGCTTCAAGATTCTCAGCCCCAGCATTTT; CDR3 protein: CAISESLQDSQPQHF
D gene: TRBD2; V gene: TRBV5-6; J gene: TRBJ2-7; clone size: many; CDR3 DNA: TGTGCCAGCAGCTGGACTAGCGGGGAGTACGAGCAGTACTTC; CDR3 protein: CASSWTSGEYEQYF
D gene: TRBD2; V gene: TRBV5-6; J gene: TRBJ2-1; clone size: many; CDR3 DNA: TGTGCCAGCAGCTTGGCCTGGACTAGCTATGAGCAGTTCTTC; CDR3 protein: CASSLAWTSYEQFF
D gene: TRBD2; V gene: TRBV30; J gene: TRBJ2-3; clone size: few; CDR3 DNA: TGTGCCTGGAGTATGGGACTAGCGAGCACAGATACGCAGTATTTT; CDR3 protein: CAWSMGLASTDTQYF
D gene: .; V gene: TRBV24-1; J gene: TRBJ2-3; clone size: .; CDR3 DNA: TGTGCCACCAGTGATAGGAGGACAGATACGCAGTATTTT; CDR3 protein: CATSDRRTDTQYF
D gene: TRBD1; V gene: TRBV4-2; J gene: TRBJ1-1; clone size: once; CDR3 DNA: TGTGCCAGCAGCCGTCAGGGGGGGGGCCTCTCTAACACTGAAGCTTTCTTT; CDR3 protein: CASSRQGGGLSNTEAFF
D gene: .; V gene: TRBV6-5; J gene: TRBJ2-5; clone size: few; CDR3 DNA: TGTGCCAGCAGTTACTCAAGGCTGTCGGAGACCCAGTACTTC; CDR3 protein: CASSYSRLSETQYF
D gene: TRBD1; V gene: TRBV7-2; J gene: TRBJ2-7; clone size: many; CDR3 DNA: TGTGCCAGCAGCCTTTGGATACAGGGGGACGAGCAGTACTTC; CDR3 protein: CASSLWIQGDEQYF
D gene: TRBD1; V gene: TRBV5-1; J gene: TRBJ1-1; clone size: many; CDR3 DNA: TGCGCCAGCAGCTTGTACCCAACACAGGGGGAAGCTTTCTTT; CDR3 protein: CASSLYPTQGEAFF
D gene: TRBD1; V gene: TRBV29-1; J gene: TRBJ1-4; clone size: many; CDR3 DNA: TGCAGCGTTAAGACAGGGTCTAATGAAAAACTGTTTTTT; CDR3 protein: CSVKTGSNEKLFF
D gene: .; V gene: TRBV15; J gene: TRBJ1-5; clone size: many; CDR3 DNA: TGTGCCACCAGCCTCGGGATTAGCAATCAGCCCCAGCATTTT; CDR3 protein: CATSLGISNQPQHF
D gene: TRBD2; V gene: TRBV7-2; J gene: TRBJ2-3; clone size: many; CDR3 DNA: TGTGCCAGCAGCCTAGCCGGGACTAGCGGAATGGTCACAGATACGCAGTATTTT; CDR3 protein: CASSLAGTSGMVTDTQYF
D gene: .; V gene: TRBV18; J gene: TRBJ1-1; clone size: many; CDR3 DNA: TGTGCCAGCTCACCCCTTGGACAGCTCGTCTTCATGAACACTGAAGCTTTCTTT; CDR3 protein: CASSPLGQLVFMNTEAFF
D gene: .; V gene: TRBV7-9; J gene: TRBJ1-2; clone size: many; CDR3 DNA: TGTGCCAGCAGTTCTGGACACCTCAACTATGGCTACACCTTC; CDR3 protein: CASSSGHLNYGYTF
D gene: .; V gene: TRBV5-1; J gene: TRBJ1-6; clone size: many; CDR3 DNA: TGCGCCAGCACCAGGGACTCCGGGCATAATTCACCCCTCCACTTT; CDR3 protein: CASTRDSGHNSPLHF
D gene: .; V gene: TRBV5-1; J gene: TRBJ2-2; clone size: many; CDR3 DNA: TGCGCCAGCAGCTTAGACAGTTACACCGGGGAGCTGTTTTTT; CDR3 protein: CASSLDSYTGELFF
D gene: .; V gene: TRBV4-3; J gene: TRBJ2-1; clone size: many; CDR3 DNA: TGCGCCAGCAGCCAAGATGACCGGGTTAACAATGAGCAGTTCTTC; CDR3 protein: CASSQDDRVNNEQFF
D gene: .; V gene: TRBV14; J gene: TRBJ1-2; clone size: many; CDR3 DNA: TGTGCCAGCAGCCAAGATGACTATGGCTACACCTTC; CDR3 protein: CASSQDDYGYTF
D gene: .; V gene: TRBV20-1; J gene: TRBJ2-2; clone size: .; CDR3 DNA: TGCAGTGCTAGGGAATATAGTGACCATACTCTTCGATTGAACACCGGGGAGCTGTTTTTT; CDR3 protein: CSAREYSDHTLRLNTGELFF
D gene: .; V gene: TRBV25-1; J gene: TRBJ2-7; clone size: few; CDR3 DNA: TGTGCCAGCAGTAACCCCCCAGACAGCTACGAGCAGTACTTC; CDR3 protein: CASSNPPDSYEQYF
D gene: .; V gene: TRBV28; J gene: TRBJ2-5; clone size: .; CDR3 DNA: TGTGGGACAGCCGATCCCCCACAAGAGACCCAGTACTTC; CDR3 protein: CGTADPPQETQYF
D gene: TRBD2; V gene: TRBV20-1; J gene: TRBJ2-2; clone size: once; CDR3 DNA: TGCAGTGCCTCGGGACTAGCGGGGGGGGGCGGGGAGCTGTTTTTT; CDR3 protein: CSASGLAGGGGELFF
D gene: TRBD1; V gene: TRBV19; J gene: TRBJ1-5; clone size: .; CDR3 DNA: TGTGCCAGTACCAGGGGGCTTTATCAGCCCCAGCATTTT; CDR3 protein: CASTRGLYQPQHF
D gene: .; V gene: TRBV7-2; J gene: TRBJ2-7; clone size: many; CDR3 DNA: TGTGCCAGCAGCTTAGCGCGGACTAACTACGAGCAGTACTTC; CDR3 protein: CASSLARTNYEQYF
D gene: .; V gene: TRBV11-2; J gene: TRBJ1-6; clone size: few; CDR3 DNA: TGTGCCAGCAGCACTCCCCGGACAGCGAAATATTCACCCCTCCACTTT; CDR3 protein: CASSTPRTAKYSPLHF
D gene: TRBD1; V gene: TRBV28; J gene: TRBJ2-7; clone size: many; CDR3 DNA: TGTGCCAGCAGTTTAATTCCGACAGGGTTGACCTACGAGCAGTACTTC; CDR3 protein: CASSLIPTGLTYEQYF
D gene: .; V gene: TRBV29-1; J gene: TRBJ2-4; clone size: .; CDR3 DNA: TGCAGCGTACCACAGGGAACCATTCAGTACTTC; CDR3 protein: CSVPQGTIQYF
D gene: .; V gene: TRBV12-3/TRBV12-4; J gene: TRBJ2-2; clone size: many; CDR3 DNA: TGTGCCAGCAGTTTAGCGTTCTCTCCTCCTTGGGAGCTGTTTTTT; CDR3 protein: CASSLAFSPPWELFF
D gene: TRBD2; V gene: TRBV20-1; J gene: TRBJ2-3; clone size: many; CDR3 DNA: TGCAGTGCTAAAGCTAGCGGGAGGGCAGATACGCAGTATTTT; CDR3 protein: CSAKASGRADTQYF
D gene: TRBD2; V gene: TRBV11-2; J gene: TRBJ2-1; clone size: many; CDR3 DNA: TGTGCCAGCAGCTTAGAGCGGCTAGCGGTTAAATGGGGGAATGAGCAGTTCTTC; CDR3 protein: CASSLERLAVKWGNEQFF
D gene: TRBD1; V gene: TRBV7-2; J gene: TRBJ2-3; clone size: many; CDR3 DNA: TGTGCCAGCAGCCCTGACAGGGTCCACACAGATACGCAGTATTTT; CDR3 protein: CASSPDRVHTDTQYF
D gene: TRBD1; V gene: TRBV29-1; J gene: TRBJ1-2; clone size: many; CDR3 DNA: TGCAGCGTTCCACAGGGGGCACACTATGGCTACACCTTC; CDR3 protein: CSVPQGAHYGYTF
D gene: .; V gene: TRBV11-2; J gene: TRBJ1-1; clone size: many; CDR3 DNA: TGTGCCAGCAGCTTATCCTTGGAGGGTGAAGCTTTCTTT; CDR3 protein: CASSLSLEGEAFF
D gene: .; V gene: TRBV5-6; J gene: TRBJ2-4; clone size: many; CDR3 DNA: TGTGCCAGCAGCTTGAGAAACAGCCCTACTAAAAACATTCAGTACTTC; CDR3 protein: CASSLRNSPTKNIQYF
D gene: .; V gene: TRBV2; J gene: TRBJ2-1; clone size: .; CDR3 DNA: TGTGCCAGCAGGCCGTGGCACAGCTCCTACAATGAGCAGTTCTTC; CDR3 protein: CASRPWHSSYNEQFF
D gene: .; V gene: TRBV28; J gene: TRBJ2-3; clone size: many; CDR3 DNA: TGTGCCAGCAGTAATTACGGGACCTACACAGATACGCAGTATTTT; CDR3 protein: CASSNYGTYTDTQYF